This TCR beta chain emerged from a study of chemoradiotherapy in HPV16-positive cancers. Study results and limitations: HPV-specific T cells were functionally defined from only a couple of HPV16-positive patients. For HPV16-positive patients, expanding HPV-responsive T cells associated with longer recurrence-free survival. Candidate HPV-specific clones and E7-related TCR motifs grew in tumor during treatment.

As concerns this clone: Its antigen is not identified. One junction end disagrees with the germline gene, perhaps due to a read error.

This CDR3 contains 17 residues. Per germline, CDR1 SGHKS and CDR2 YYEKEE (reference sequence). Libraries were prepared by immunoSEQ multiplex PCR; TCRdb keeps only in-frame clonotypes and omits some of them. The table records approximately 19,000 clones, around 87% of them present only once. The material was blood, obtained from a patient who underwent chemoradiotherapy. The sequence derives from a human donor with HPV-associated anogenital cancer. The V gene is TRBV5-5, the J gene TRBJ2-6; D call uncertain. The CDR3 loop reads CASAASVSPKSGQRPDF. The DNA of the CDR3 is TGTGCCAGCGCAGCCTCTGTCTCGCCAAAGTCGGGCCAACGTCCTGACTTC.